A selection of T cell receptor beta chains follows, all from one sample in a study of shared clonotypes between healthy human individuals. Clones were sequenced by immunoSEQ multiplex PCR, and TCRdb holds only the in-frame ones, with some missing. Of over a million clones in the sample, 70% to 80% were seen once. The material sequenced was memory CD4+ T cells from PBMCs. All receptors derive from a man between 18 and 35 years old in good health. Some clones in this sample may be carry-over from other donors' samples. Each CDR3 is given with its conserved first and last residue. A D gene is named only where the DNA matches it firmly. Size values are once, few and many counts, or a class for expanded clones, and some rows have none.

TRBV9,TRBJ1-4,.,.,CASSVAGWDEKLFF,TGTGCCAGCAGCGTAGCAGGGTGGGATGAAAAACTGTTTTTT
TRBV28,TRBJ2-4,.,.,CASSLPGPGKNIQYF,TGTGCCAGCAGTTTGCCAGGTCCGGGGAAAAACATTCAGTACTTC
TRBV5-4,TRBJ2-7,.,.,CASSLDRWSSYEQYF,TGTGCCAGCAGCTTGGACAGGTGGAGCTCCTACGAGCAGTACTTC
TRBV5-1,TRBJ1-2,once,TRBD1,CASSWEGGTGTGYTF,TGCGCCAGCAGCTGGGAAGGGGGGACAGGGACCGGCTACACCTTC
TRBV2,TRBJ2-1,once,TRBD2,CASSEQREVYNEQFF,TGTGCCAGCAGTGAGCAGCGGGAGGTTTACAATGAGCAGTTCTTC
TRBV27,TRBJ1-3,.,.,CASRVTGIGSGNTIYF,TGTGCCAGCAGGGTAACGGGGATAGGCTCTGGAAACACCATATATTTT
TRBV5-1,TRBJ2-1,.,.,CASSLGGGGSYNEQFF,TGCGCCAGCAGCTTGGGTGGCGGGGGCTCATACAATGAGCAGTTCTTC
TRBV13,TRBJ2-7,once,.,CASSLYGEQYF,TGTGCCAGCAGCTTATATGGCGAGCAGTACTTC
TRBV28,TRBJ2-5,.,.,CASSRRGQGAKTQYF,TGTGCCAGCAGTCGGCGGGGGCAGGGGGCAAAGACCCAGTACTTC
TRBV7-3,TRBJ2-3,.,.,CASSLEADTQYF,TGTGCCAGCAGCCTCGAGGCAGATACGCAGTATTTT
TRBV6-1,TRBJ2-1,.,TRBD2,CASRGLAGVNEQFF,TGTGCCAGCAGGGGACTAGCGGGAGTCAATGAGCAGTTCTTC
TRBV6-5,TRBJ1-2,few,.,CASRPEVYHGYTF,TGTGCCAGCCGTCCCGAGGTCTACCATGGCTACACCTTC
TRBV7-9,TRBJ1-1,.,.,CASSPRASLGTEAFF,TGTGCCAGCAGCCCCAGGGCGTCTCTAGGCACTGAAGCTTTCTTT
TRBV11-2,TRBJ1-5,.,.,CASSYRRDQPQHF,TGTGCCAGCAGTTATAGACGAGATCAGCCCCAGCATTTT
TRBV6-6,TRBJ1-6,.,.,CASSYLDGGSPLHF,TGTGCCAGCAGTTACCTGGACGGCGGTTCACCCCTCCACTTT
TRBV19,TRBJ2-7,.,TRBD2,CASSRLAGGFYEQYF,TGTGCCAGTAGTCGACTAGCGGGGGGGTTCTACGAGCAGTACTTC
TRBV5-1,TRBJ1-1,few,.,CASSLELSREAFF,TGCGCCAGCAGCTTGGAACTGAGTAGGGAAGCTTTCTTT
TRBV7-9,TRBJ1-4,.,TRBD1,CASSLAGQGSEKLFF,TGTGCCAGCAGCTTAGCGGGACAGGGAAGTGAAAAACTGTTTTTT
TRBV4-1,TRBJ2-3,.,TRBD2,CASGQGLAGTDSTDTQYF,TGCGCCAGCGGCCAAGGGCTAGCGGGGACAGATAGCACAGATACGCAGTATTTT
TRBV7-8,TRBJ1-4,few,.,CASSFVQGRNEKLFF,TGTGCCAGCAGCTTTGTACAGGGAAGAAATGAAAAACTGTTTTTT
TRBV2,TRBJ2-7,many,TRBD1,CASSGDRGQEQYF,TGTGCCAGCAGTGGGGACAGGGGCCAGGAGCAGTACTTC
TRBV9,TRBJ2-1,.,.,CASSVLSSYNEQFF,TGTGCCAGCAGCGTCCTGAGCTCCTACAATGAGCAGTTCTTC
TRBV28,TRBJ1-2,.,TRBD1,CASSQGQGYGYTF,TGTGCCAGCAGCCAAGGACAGGGCTATGGCTACACCTTC
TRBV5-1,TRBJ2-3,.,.,CASSFSGSTDTQYF,TGCGCCAGCAGCTTCAGCGGTAGCACAGATACGCAGTATTTT
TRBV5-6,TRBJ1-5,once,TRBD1,CASSPRKGAVNQPQHF,TGTGCCAGCAGCCCCCGAAAGGGGGCGGTTAATCAGCCCCAGCATTTT
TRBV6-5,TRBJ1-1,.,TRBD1,CASSKQQGKGTEAFF,TGTGCCAGCAGTAAGCAACAGGGGAAGGGCACTGAAGCTTTCTTT
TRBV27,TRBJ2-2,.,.,CARRRDPLVLNTGELFF,TGTGCCCGAAGGAGGGACCCCTTGGTGCTGAACACCGGGGAGCTGTTTTTT
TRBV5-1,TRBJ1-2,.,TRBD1,CASSLTAGQGSLGYTF,TGCGCCAGCAGCTTGACCGCGGGACAGGGGAGCTTGGGCTACACCTTC
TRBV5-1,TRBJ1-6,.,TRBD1,CASSRDRQNSPLHF,TGCGCCAGCTCCCGGGACAGGCAGAATTCACCCCTCCACTTT
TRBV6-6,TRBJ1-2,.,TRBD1,CASSRLKHPGQGITF,TGTGCCAGCAGCAGACTTAAACACCCGGGACAGGGAATCACCTTC
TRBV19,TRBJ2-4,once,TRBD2,CASSPLAGVVTKNIQYF,TGTGCCAGTAGTCCACTAGCGGGAGTGGTGACCAAAAACATTCAGTACTTC
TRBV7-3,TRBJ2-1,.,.,CASSTQHGTVVDEQFF,TGTGCCAGCAGCACCCAACACGGGACCGTGGTCGATGAGCAGTTCTTC